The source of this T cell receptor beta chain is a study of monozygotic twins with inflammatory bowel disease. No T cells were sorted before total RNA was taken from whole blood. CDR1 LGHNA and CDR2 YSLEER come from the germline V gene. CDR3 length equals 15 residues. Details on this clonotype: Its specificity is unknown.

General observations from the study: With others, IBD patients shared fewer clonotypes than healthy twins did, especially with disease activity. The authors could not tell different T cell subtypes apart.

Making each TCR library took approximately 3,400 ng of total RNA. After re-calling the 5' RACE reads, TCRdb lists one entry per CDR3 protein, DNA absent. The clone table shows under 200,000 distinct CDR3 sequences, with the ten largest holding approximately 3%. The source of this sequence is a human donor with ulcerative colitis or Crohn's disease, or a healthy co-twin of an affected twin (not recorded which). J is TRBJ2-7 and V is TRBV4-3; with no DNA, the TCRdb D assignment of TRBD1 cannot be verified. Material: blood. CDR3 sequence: CASSQEWGFKGEQYF.